The source of this TCR beta chain is a study of CD8+ T cells in alopecia areata. As for the study in general: Tofacitinib exposure lasted 6 to 18 months, followed by 6 months off drug.

In each case, RNA was isolated and then reverse transcribed into cDNA as the sequencing template. Assay: immunoSEQ multiplex PCR; the TCRdb copy retains only in-frame clones and omits some. The sample shows 110,000 to 150,000 clones, roughly 64% of them seen only once. V gave up 3 bases and J gave up 3 bases, with 11 bases separating them. In germline, CDR1 is ENHRY, CDR2 SYGVKD. The CDR3 sequence is 14 residues long. This clone came up a few times. The clonotype comes from a human donor with alopecia areata. The chain combines TRBV10-3 with TRBJ1-1; D is unresolved. This sample comprised CD4+ T cells sorted from blood, obtained at week 0. CDR3 residues: CAISDRRVYTEAFF. The CDR3 DNA follows: TGTGCCATCAGTGACCGACGAGTCTACACTGAAGCTTTCTTT.